This T cell receptor beta chain was obtained from a study of T cells in severe cutaneous drug reactions. Overall study context: Blister fluid/cells and PBMC came from acute- or recovery-stage patients.

The iRepertoire multiplex PCR system with TCR subtype-specific primers built both bulk and single-cell libraries. For each CDR3 protein, TCRdb gives one entry from its re-call of the multiplex PCR reads, without DNA. This sample's clone table lists about 10,000 distinct CDR3 sequences. The patients sequenced had a carbamazepine-induced Stevens-Johnson syndrome or toxic epidermal necrolysis reaction. Germline lookup yields CDR1 DFQATT and CDR2 SNEGSKA (reference sequence). The CDR3 has 15 amino acids. The sequenced material came from cells from a skin blister. The receptor was isolated from a human donor with Stevens-Johnson syndrome, a severe cutaneous drug reaction. The chain joins TRBV20-1 to TRBJ2-5; with no DNA, the TCRdb D assignment of TRBD2 cannot be verified. The CDR3 sequence: CSASFPLAAQETQYF.